The source of this T cell receptor beta chain is a study of OX40 agonist ivuxolimab in advanced cancers. On the study more broadly: Cohort: 75% to 90% men, mean age approximately 66, aged about 20 to 85.

Worth noting for this clone: Its antigen remains unidentified.

The data were produced by immunoSEQ multiplex PCR, yet TCRdb's version contains in-frame clones alone and is incomplete. The data hold about 77,000 clones, with nearly 90% observed a single time. Systemic immunosuppression or a history of autoimmune disease excluded patients. Points from the study as a whole: Relative to CD4+, CD8+ T cells held more expanded clones on average. With doses of 0.1 to 3.0 mg/kg, CD4+ and CD8+ blood T cells had undergone clonal expansion by week 6.

The V gene's germline CDR1 is MDHEN and CDR2 SYDVKM. This CDR3 has 17 residues. The germline V and J ends were trimmed by 6 bases and 0 bases, with 18 bases remaining between them. The receptor was isolated from an adult with an advanced solid tumor such as melanoma, head and neck, liver or kidney cancer. The rearrangement uses TRBV28 and TRBJ1-5, with D perhaps TRBD1 (5 bases). The sample consisted of CD4+ or CD8+ T cells sorted from blood, taken in a trial of the OX40 agonist ivuxolimab. The CDR3 nucleotides read TGTGCCAGCAGGCTCGGGACCGGGGCGTATAGCAATCAGCCCCAGCATTTT. This sequence encodes CASRLGTGAYSNQPQHF.